This T cell receptor beta chain stems from a study of blood T cell repertoires in COVID-19. Across the study: PBMCs, B-cell-depleted T cells, or T cells provided the cDNA or gDNA that made up the material.

Only one count was recorded for this clone. V lost 0 bases, J lost 6 bases, and 12 bases stayed unmatched. The CDR3 runs to 17 residues. From germline, CDR1 is LGHDT and CDR2 YNNKEL (reference sequence). Original processing notes: Counts of nucleated cells, estimated from reference gene primer amplification, were obtained. Generated by immunoSEQ multiplex PCR, the TCRdb table keeps only in-frame clones and is missing some. That table supplies the V and J calls and clone size; D and trimming were determined from the DNA. The sample holds 200,000 to 300,000 clones; around nine tenths are singletons and the top ten take approximately 7%.

The chain recombines TRBV3-1 (or the pseudogene TRBV3-2) with TRBJ1-2; 8 bases are a match to TRBD1. This sequence was found in a woman between 65 and 79 years old with active or convalescent COVID-19. The sequencing input was peripheral blood. The chain's CDR3 is CASSQDSVVARGHGYTF. The DNA for the CDR3 is TGTGCCAGCAGCCAAGATAGTGTGGTCGCCAGGGGGCATGGCTACACCTTC.